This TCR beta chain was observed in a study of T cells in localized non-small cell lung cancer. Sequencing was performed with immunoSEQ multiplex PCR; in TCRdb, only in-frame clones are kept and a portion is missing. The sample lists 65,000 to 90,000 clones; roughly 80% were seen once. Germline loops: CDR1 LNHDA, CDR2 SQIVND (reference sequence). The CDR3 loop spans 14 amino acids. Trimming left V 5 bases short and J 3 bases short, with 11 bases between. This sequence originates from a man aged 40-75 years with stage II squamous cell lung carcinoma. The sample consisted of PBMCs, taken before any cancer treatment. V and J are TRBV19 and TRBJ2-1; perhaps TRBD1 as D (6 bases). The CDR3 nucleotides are TGTGCCAGTAGTGGGGGCTATCTCTACAATGAGCAGTTCTTC. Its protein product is CASSGGYLYNEQFF.